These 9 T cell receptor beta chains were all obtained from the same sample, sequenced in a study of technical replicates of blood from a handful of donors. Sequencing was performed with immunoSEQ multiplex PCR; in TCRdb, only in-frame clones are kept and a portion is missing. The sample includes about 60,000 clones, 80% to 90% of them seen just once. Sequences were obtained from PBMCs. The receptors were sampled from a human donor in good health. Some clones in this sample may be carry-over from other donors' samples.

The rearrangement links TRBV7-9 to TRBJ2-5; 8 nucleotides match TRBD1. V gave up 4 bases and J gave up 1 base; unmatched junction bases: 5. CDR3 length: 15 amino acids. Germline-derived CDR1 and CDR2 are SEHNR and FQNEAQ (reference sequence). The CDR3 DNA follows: TGTGCCAGCAGCTCATGGACAGGGAGCCAAGAGACCCAGTACTTC. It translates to CASSSWTGSQETQYF.

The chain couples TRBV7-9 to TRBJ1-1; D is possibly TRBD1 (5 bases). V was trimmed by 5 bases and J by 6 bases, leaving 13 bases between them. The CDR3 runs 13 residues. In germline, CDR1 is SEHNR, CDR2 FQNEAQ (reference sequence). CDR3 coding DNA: TGTGCCAGCAGCCCTAGTGCGGGGGCTGAAGCTTTCTTT. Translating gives CASSPSAGAEAFF.

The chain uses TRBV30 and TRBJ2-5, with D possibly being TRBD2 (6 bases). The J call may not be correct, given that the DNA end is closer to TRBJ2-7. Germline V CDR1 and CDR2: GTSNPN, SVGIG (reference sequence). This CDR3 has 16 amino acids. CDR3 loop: CAWRDRAGEHPGEQYF. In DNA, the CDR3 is TGTGCCTGGAGAGATAGAGCGGGCGAGCACCCCGGCGAGCAGTACTTC.

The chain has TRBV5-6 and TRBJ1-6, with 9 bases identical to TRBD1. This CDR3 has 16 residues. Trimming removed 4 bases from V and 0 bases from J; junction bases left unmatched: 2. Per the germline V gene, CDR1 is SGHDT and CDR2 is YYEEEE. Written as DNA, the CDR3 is TGTGCCAGCAGCGGGACAGGGCTCTCCTATAATTCACCCCTCCACTTT. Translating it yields CASSGTGLSYNSPLHF.

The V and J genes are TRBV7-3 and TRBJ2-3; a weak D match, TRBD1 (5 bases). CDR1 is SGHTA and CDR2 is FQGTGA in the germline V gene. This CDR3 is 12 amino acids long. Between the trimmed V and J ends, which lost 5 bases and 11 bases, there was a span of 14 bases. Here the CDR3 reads CASSTDSYQQYF. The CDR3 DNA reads TGTGCCAGCAGCACCGACAGTTACCAGCAGTATTTT. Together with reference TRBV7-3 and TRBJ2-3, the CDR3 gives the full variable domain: GAGVSQTPSNKVTEKGKYVELRCDPISGHTALYWYRQSLGQGPEFLIYFQGTGAADDSGLPNDRFFAVRPEGSVSTLKIQRTERGDSAVYLCASSTDSYQQYFGPGTRLTVL.

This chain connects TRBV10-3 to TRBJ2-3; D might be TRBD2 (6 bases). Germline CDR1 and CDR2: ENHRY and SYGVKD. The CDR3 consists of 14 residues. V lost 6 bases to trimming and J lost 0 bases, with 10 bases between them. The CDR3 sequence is CAISTGTSTDTQYF. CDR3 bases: TGTGCCATCAGCACCGGGACTAGCACAGATACGCAGTATTTT.

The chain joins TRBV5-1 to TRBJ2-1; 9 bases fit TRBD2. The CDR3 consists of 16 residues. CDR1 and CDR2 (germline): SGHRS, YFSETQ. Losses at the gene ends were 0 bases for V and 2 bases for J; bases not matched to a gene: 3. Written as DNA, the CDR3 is TGCGCCAGCAGCTTGGCCGCTAGCGGGGCCTACAATGAGCAGTTCTTC. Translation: CASSLAASGAYNEQFF.

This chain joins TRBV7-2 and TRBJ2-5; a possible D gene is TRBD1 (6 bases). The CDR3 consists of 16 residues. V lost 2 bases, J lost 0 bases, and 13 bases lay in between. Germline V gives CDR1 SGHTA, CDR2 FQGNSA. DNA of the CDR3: TGTGCCAGCAGCTTATTCGGGACAAACAACCAAGAGACCCAGTACTTC. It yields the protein CASSLFGTNNQETQYF.

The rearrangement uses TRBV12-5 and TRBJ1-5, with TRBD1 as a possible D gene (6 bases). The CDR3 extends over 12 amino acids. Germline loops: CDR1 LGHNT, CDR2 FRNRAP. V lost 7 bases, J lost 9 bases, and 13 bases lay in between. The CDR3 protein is CASAPPQGPQHF. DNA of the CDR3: TGTGCTAGTGCCCCTCCACAGGGGCCCCAGCATTTT.